This TCR beta chain derives from a study of beta chain features in type 1 diabetes. Study-level findings and limits: Insertions at VDJ junctions were less frequent in type 1 diabetes patients. These patients also deleted more nucleotides at the same junctions. In all four CD4+ subsets, TCRB CDR3 length was significantly, moderately reduced in type 1 diabetes.

Investigators reverse transcribed all isolated RNA, so they sequenced expressed TCRB transcripts. Here immunoSEQ multiplex PCR was the method, and the copy in TCRdb shows in-frame clones only, minus some. The table has about 180,000 clones, under 9.5% seen once. CDR3 length: 15 amino acids. Trimming shortened V by 3 bases and J by 5 bases, and 16 bases separated the two germline ends. The germline V gene has CDR1 SGHRS and CDR2 YFSETQ. A few counts support this clone. Its antigen is unknown. Staining for CD45RO/CCR7/CD25/CD127/CD95/CD27 allowed sorting of CD4+ naive, central memory, regulatory and stem cell-like memory cells. Purity of each sorted population was above 95%.

Sequenced material: central memory CD4+ T cells from blood. The clonotype was recovered from a man between 18 and 29 years old with type 1 diabetes. This sequence joins TRBV5-1 and TRBJ2-3; D possibly corresponds to TRBD2 (7 bases). The CDR3 DNA follows: TGCGCCAGCAGCTGGGGGGTCGGGGGGCAAGATACGCAGTATTTT. Translation: CASSWGVGGQDTQYF.